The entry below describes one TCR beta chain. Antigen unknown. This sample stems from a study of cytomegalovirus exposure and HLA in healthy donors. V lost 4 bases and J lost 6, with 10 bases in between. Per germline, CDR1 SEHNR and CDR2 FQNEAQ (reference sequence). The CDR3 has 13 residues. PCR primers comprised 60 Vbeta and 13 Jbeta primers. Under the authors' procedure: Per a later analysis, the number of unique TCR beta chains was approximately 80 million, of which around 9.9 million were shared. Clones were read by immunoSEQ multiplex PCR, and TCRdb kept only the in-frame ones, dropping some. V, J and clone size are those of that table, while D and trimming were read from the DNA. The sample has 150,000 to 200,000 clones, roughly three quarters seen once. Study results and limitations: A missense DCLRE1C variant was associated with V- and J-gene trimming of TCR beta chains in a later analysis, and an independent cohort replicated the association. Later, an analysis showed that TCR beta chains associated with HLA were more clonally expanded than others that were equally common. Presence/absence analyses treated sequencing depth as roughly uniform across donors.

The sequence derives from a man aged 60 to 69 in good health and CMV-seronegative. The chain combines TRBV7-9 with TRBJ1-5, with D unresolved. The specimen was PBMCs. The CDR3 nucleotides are TGTGCCAGCAGCTCAGAAGGAGTTCAGCCCCAGCATTTT. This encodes CASSSEGVQPQHF.